The rows below give T cell receptor beta chains drawn from one sample of a study of blood T cell repertoires in COVID-19. The assay was immunoSEQ multiplex PCR, and TCRdb's table has in-frame clones only and misses some. The sample lists roughly 130,000 clones, about 86% occurring once. Sequencing was done on a sample of peripheral blood. Receptors originate from a woman between 45 and 60 years old with acute or convalescent COVID-19. Each CDR3 is given with its conserved first and last residue. A D gene is named only where the DNA matches it firmly. Expanded clones are given a class, and other clones once, few, many or no size at all.

D gene,J gene,V gene,clone size,CDR3 protein,CDR3 DNA
-,TRBJ1-2,TRBV3-1/TRBV3-2,once,CASSQPATYGYTF,TGTGCCAGCAGCCAACCAGCGACTTATGGCTACACCTTC
TRBD1,TRBJ2-4,TRBV10-3,few,CAISEGQGLAKNIQYF,TGTGCCATCAGTGAGGGACAGGGGCTAGCCAAAAACATTCAGTACTTC
-,TRBJ1-1,TRBV25-1,-,CASSPAGQNTEAFF,TGTGCCAGCAGTCCAGCGGGGCAGAACACTGAAGCTTTCTTT
TRBD1,TRBJ1-1,TRBV5-4,-,CASSAVINRDRKNTEAFF,TGTGCCAGCAGCGCCGTAATAAACCGGGACAGAAAAAACACTGAAGCTTTCTTT
TRBD1,TRBJ1-2,TRBV10-3,-,CASGRGQSYGYTF,TGTGCCAGCGGGAGGGGGCAATCCTATGGCTACACCTTC
-,TRBJ2-3,TRBV7-2,-,CASSPGGLPYF,TGTGCCAGCAGCCCGGGGGGCCTTCCGTATTTT
-,TRBJ1-2,TRBV6-5,-,CASIESWGLWGYTF,TGTGCCAGCATAGAGTCCTGGGGGCTTTGGGGCTACACCTTC
-,TRBJ1-1,TRBV11-2,-,CASSLEGGTEAFF,TGTGCCAGCAGCTTAGAAGGGGGTACTGAAGCTTTCTTT
-,TRBJ2-2,TRBV7-2,-,CASSYRQAGTGELFF,TGTGCCAGCAGCTACCGACAGGCAGGTACCGGGGAGCTGTTTTTT
-,TRBJ1-5,TRBV6-5,-,CASRDSRGAGQPQHF,TGTGCCAGCAGAGATAGTCGGGGGGCCGGTCAGCCCCAGCATTTT
-,TRBJ1-3,TRBV6-5,once,CASTMDTAGNTIYF,TGTGCCAGCACCATGGACACAGCTGGAAACACCATATATTTT
TRBD1,TRBJ1-6,TRBV5-5,-,CASSLTGGSGGSPLHF,TGTGCCAGCAGCTTGACAGGGGGTTCCGGTGGATCACCCCTCCACTTT
-,TRBJ2-3,TRBV29-1,-,CSAFGGTDTQYF,TGCAGCGCCTTCGGGGGCACAGATACGCAGTATTTT